Here is one T cell receptor beta chain with its context. The antigen remains undetermined. These data come from a study of OX40 agonist ivuxolimab in advanced cancers. General study results and limits: Blood T cells, both CD4+ and CD8+, expanded clonally by week 6 at 0.1 to 3.0 mg/kg.

Assay: immunoSEQ multiplex PCR; the TCRdb copy retains only in-frame clones and omits some. The sample shows roughly 40,000 clones, approximately 90% of them seen only once. The V and J ends lost 4 bases and 8 bases respectively, with 17 bases between them. This CDR3 spans 14 amino acids. Germline CDR1 is SGHDN and CDR2 is FVKESK. This TCR was sampled from an adult with an advanced solid tumor such as melanoma, head and neck, liver or kidney cancer. The chain carries TRBV14 and TRBJ1-2; D is possibly TRBD1 (6 bases). The sample was CD4+ or CD8+ T cells sorted from blood, taken in a trial of the OX40 agonist ivuxolimab. Here the CDR3 reads CASSLNAGAQGYTF. The CDR3 coding sequence is TGTGCCAGCAGCCTCAATGCAGGGGCGCAAGGCTACACCTTC.